Below, 2 T cell receptor beta chains from the same sample are listed, as sequenced in a study of blood T cell repertoires in COVID-19. This table comes from immunoSEQ multiplex PCR, and its TCRdb copy is limited to in-frame clones, with some not included. The data hold approximately 180,000 clones, with about 87% observed a single time. The sample consisted of peripheral blood. Source of these receptors: a woman aged 70-85 years with COVID-19, enrolled during active disease.

The chain combines TRBV6-1 with TRBJ1-5, with D possibly being TRBD1 (5 bases). Germline V gene sequence: CDR1 MNHNS, CDR2 SASEGT. CDR3 length: 15 amino acids. V was shortened by 1 base and J by 2 bases, with 9 bases between the two germline ends. The CDR3 nucleotides read TGTGCCAGCAGTGAAGTGGGGGGTGGCAATCAGCCCCAGCATTTT. Amino acid sequence: CASSEVGGGNQPQHF.

This clone was seen once. The chain links TRBV30 to TRBJ1-3, with D hard to call. The CDR3 loop spans 13 amino acids. The V end was cut by 5 bases, the J end by 0 bases, with 8 bases between. CDR1 GTSNPN and CDR2 SVGIG come from the germline V gene (reference sequence). CDR3 in DNA: TGTGCCTGGGCACTGAACTCTGGAAACACCATATATTTT. Protein product: CAWALNSGNTIYF.